This T cell receptor (beta chain) was sequenced during a study of T cell changes during pregnancy in multiple sclerosis. Some clones are missing from TCRdb's copy, which holds only in-frame ones; the method was immunoSEQ multiplex PCR. The data contain about 49,000 clones, roughly 94% of them singletons. This clone was observed once. Germline V gene lookup returns CDR1 SGHAT and CDR2 FQNNGV. V was clipped by 5 bases and J by 4 bases; unmatched bases: 6. The CDR3 is 14 residues long. This sequence was found in a female donor with multiple sclerosis, enrolled in a pregnancy study. The J gene is TRBJ2-3, the V gene TRBV11-2; 7 nucleotides match TRBD1. Sample: CD8+ T cells from peripheral blood mononuclear cells, taken in the first trimester of pregnancy. The CDR3 reads CASSPGQVADTQYF. CDR3 bases: TGTGCCAGCAGCCCAGGACAGGTAGCAGATACGCAGTATTTT.